The following is a T cell receptor (beta chain) sequence with its context. Adults between about 18 and 95 years of age took part from about two dozen US areas. Allocation to cohorts depended on clinical history reported by the participants. The data derive from a study of blood T cell repertoires in COVID-19. In the study overall: Acute and convalescent COVID-19 specimens originated in the United States, Italy and Spain. Nucleic acid was either cDNA or gDNA, and it came from T cells, B-cell-depleted T cells, or PBMCs.

The assay was immunoSEQ multiplex PCR, and TCRdb's table has in-frame clones only and misses some. The table lists hundreds of thousands of clones, 89% of them singletons. The clonotype originates from a woman aged 35 to 49 who had recovered from COVID-19. Sequencing input: PBMCs or T cells enriched from blood (not recorded which).

The CDR3 loop is CSASGRVSREKLFF. CDR3 sequence (DNA): TGCAGTGCTAGTGGTCGGGTTTCTCGTGAAAAACTGTTTTTT. The chain couples TRBV20-1 to TRBJ1-4, with no clear D. Deletions cut 3 bases from V and 7 bases from J, with 15 bases between. The germline gives CDR1 DFQATT, CDR2 SNEGSKA (reference sequence). This CDR3 spans 14 amino acids.